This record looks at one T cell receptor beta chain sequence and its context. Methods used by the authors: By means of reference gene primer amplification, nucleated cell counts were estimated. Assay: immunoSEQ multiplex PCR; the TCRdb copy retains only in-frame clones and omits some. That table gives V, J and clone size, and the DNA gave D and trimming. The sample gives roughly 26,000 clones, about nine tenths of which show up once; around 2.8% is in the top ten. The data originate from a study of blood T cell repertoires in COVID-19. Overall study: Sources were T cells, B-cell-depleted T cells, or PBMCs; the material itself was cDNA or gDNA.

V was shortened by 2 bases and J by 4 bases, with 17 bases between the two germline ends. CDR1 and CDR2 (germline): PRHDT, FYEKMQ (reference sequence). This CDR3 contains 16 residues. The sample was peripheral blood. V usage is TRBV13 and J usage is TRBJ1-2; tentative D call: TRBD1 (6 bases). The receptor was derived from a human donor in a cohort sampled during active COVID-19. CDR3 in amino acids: CASSLLQGSSRYGYTF. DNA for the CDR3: TGTGCCAGCAGCTTACTACAGGGTAGTTCTCGCTATGGCTACACCTTC.